This TCR beta chain was observed in a study of cytomegalovirus exposure and HLA in healthy donors. General study points: It was in a later analysis that TCR association rates were seen to vary by HLA locus, highest for DRB1 and lowest for HLA-C.

Regarding this clone: The antigen is undetermined.

Each donor was nominally healthy when sampled (though unrecorded immune exposures were likely). The PCR had 60 Vbeta and 13 Jbeta primers. Original processing notes: In a later analysis, the count reached 80 million or so unique TCR beta chains, with approximately 10 million shared. TCRdb's copy holds only in-frame clones and misses some; the assay was immunoSEQ multiplex PCR. That table gives V, J and clone size, and the DNA gave D and trimming. Among 150,000 or so clones listed, roughly 78% were seen once. The CDR3 has 15 amino acids. Germline CDR1 is SGDLS and CDR2 is YYNGEE. With 3 bases removed from V and 6 bases from J, the gap between germline ends came to 19 bases.

The receptor's source is a woman in her forties or fifties in good health and CMV-seropositive. The chain combines TRBV9 with TRBJ2-7, with D perhaps matching TRBD2 (6 bases). Sequencing was carried out using PBMCs. The CDR3 coding sequence is TGTGCCAGCAGCGCGACCCCGGGACTTGCTTTCGAGCAGTACTTC. This translates into CASSATPGLAFEQYF.